A single TCR beta chain is shown here with its context. Its antigen is not known. Trimming removed 3 bases at V and 7 bases at J, with 13 bases between. The CDR3 consists of 14 residues. Germline V gene data show CDR1 as SGHNT and CDR2 as YYREEE (reference sequence). The sample is drawn from a study of siplizumab effects on memory and regulatory T cells. Points from the study as a whole: Mappable alloreactive CD4+ clones came from Treg cells around 65% of the time on average with siplizumab, against about 25% in controls.

Assays were performed on 9.7 x 10^4 or so TCR templates per sample. Measured with immunoSEQ multiplex PCR; TCRdb has only the in-frame clones, and not every one. The sample shows approximately 65,000 clones, 65% to 80% of them seen only once. Naive, memory, effector memory and TEMRA subsets, all unstimulated, were sequenced in a few donor pairs. The source is a human donor in good health. This rearrangement joins TRBV5-4 to TRBJ1-4; tentatively, D is TRBD1 (5 bases). The sequenced material came from memory CD4+ T cells sorted from blood. In DNA, the CDR3 is TGTGCCAGCAGCTGGGGGGGTTTGGGTGAAAAACTGTTTTTT. Protein sequence: CASSWGGLGEKLFF.